One sample yielded the 12 T cell receptor beta chains listed below, sequenced in a study of T cells in Graves' hyperthyroidism and ophthalmopathy (dated by TCRdb to between 2019 and 2020). Libraries came from multiplex PCR. Sequencing was performed on an Illumina HiSeq 2000. TCR beta CDR3 regions were amplified from RNA transcripts. A first-round RT-PCR of the TCR CDR3 used the HTBI primer set with the Qiagen OneStep RT-PCR kit. TCRdb reworked the public reads: Q25 trimming with fastp, MiXCR clone assembly, productive beta chains retained. CDR3 protein duplicates are merged, each entry listing the most common genes and DNA. This sample has 600,000 to 650,000 distinct CDR3 sequences in its table, and less than 25% of those were observed once. The top ten clonotypes cover 34% of the sample. The sample was blood. These receptors originate from a young man with Graves' ophthalmopathy.

This clonotype was found many times. The chain carries TRBV28 and TRBJ2-7; 7 bases are a match to TRBD2. CDR1 and CDR2 (germline): MDHEN, SYDVKM. V lost 7 bases and J lost 6; bases outside the gene matches: 21. The CDR3 consists of 17 residues. CDR3: CASTSPEVAGGVSEQYF. Here the CDR3 DNA reads TGTGCCAGCACCTCCCCCGAGGTAGCGGGTGGAGTAAGCGAGCAGTACTTC.

A few counts support this clonotype. The chain is built from TRBV7-9 and TRBJ2-7, with D possibly being TRBD2 (7 bases). Deletions cut 5 bases from V and 1 base from J, with 18 bases between. This CDR3 region has 16 residues. Germline CDR1 is SEHNR and CDR2 is FQNEAQ (reference sequence). CDR3 DNA: TGTGCCAGCAGCCACCTGGGGGCTAGCGGTTCCTACGAGCAGTACTTC. Protein: CASSHLGASGSYEQYF.

As concerns this clonotype: The junction and the germline gene differ at one end; a read error may be behind it. V is TRBV20-1 and J is TRBJ2-2, with D possibly called TRBD1 or TRBD2 (6 bases each). Germline assignment: CDR1 DFQATT and CDR2 SNEGSKA (reference sequence). CDR3 length equals 15 residues. This chain's CDR3 is CSASTRGDHPGELVF. The DNA for the CDR3 is TGCAGTGCCTCTACAAGGGGGGATCATCCCGGGGAGCTGGTTTTT.

As for this clonotype: A much larger clone sits a single nucleotide away, making a read error possible. As the CDR3 is not closed by the conserved phenylalanine or tryptophan, this likely results from a read error. This chain links TRBV2 with TRBJ2-7; TRBD1 matches 8 bases. Germline CDR1 SNHLY, CDR2 FYNNEI. The CDR3 is 15 residues long. The ends lost 1 base at V and 2 bases at J; junction bases unmatched: 4. The CDR3 region is CASSEGDRGTYEQYL. CDR3 DNA: TGTGCCAGCAGTGAAGGAGACAGGGGTACCTACGAGCAGTACCTC.

V gene TRBV14 combines with J gene TRBJ1-2; 8 bases line up with TRBD1. Germline V gene data show CDR1 as SGHDN and CDR2 as FVKESK. This CDR3 spans 15 amino acids. With V trimmed by 4 bases and J by 5 bases, 9 bases remained unmatched. CDR3 in amino acids: CASSLGQGEGYGYTF. The CDR3 region has the DNA TGTGCCAGCAGCCTCGGACAGGGTGAAGGGTATGGCTACACCTTC.

The V and J genes are TRBV3-1 and TRBJ2-2; 9 bases agree with TRBD2. CDR1 is LGHDT and CDR2 is YNNKEL in the germline V gene (reference sequence). The ends lost 8 bases at V and 4 bases at J; junction bases unmatched: 8. This CDR3 is built from 15 residues. The CDR3, as DNA: TGTGCCAGCCGCTTCAGTAGCGGGGGCACCGGGGAGCTGTTTTTT. Protein product: CASRFSSGGTGELFF.

This clonotype was seen only once. A much larger clone differs by one base, so this may be a read error. The genes are TRBV12-3 or TRBV12-4 and TRBJ2-3, with D perhaps being TRBD1 or TRBD2 (5 bases each). The ends were cut back, 0 bases at V and 4 bases at J, with 20 bases in the middle. The CDR3 extends over 18 amino acids. This chain's CDR3 is CASSLALIRDGDADTQYF. CDR3 in DNA: TGTGCCAGCAGTTTAGCGCTAATCCGGGACGGAGACGCAGATACGCAGTATTTT.

A remark on this clonotype: Its ends do not fully match the called genes, so a read error is possible. V is TRBV9 and J is TRBJ1-1; D is ambiguous. This CDR3 contains 13 residues. The germline gives CDR1 SGDLS, CDR2 YYNGEE. The CDR3 DNA is TGTGCCAGCGGCGTAAAGGAGGACACTGAAGCTTTCTTT. This encodes CASGVKEDTEAFF. Together with reference TRBV9 and TRBJ1-1, the CDR3 gives the full variable domain: DSGVTQTPKHLITATGQRVTLRCSPRSGDLSVYWYQQSLDQGLQFLIQYYNGEERAKGNILERFSAQQFPDLHSELNLSSLELGDSALYFCASGVKEDTEAFFGQGTRLTVV.

The chain is built from TRBV28 and TRBJ2-7; D is possibly TRBD1 (5 bases). Between the trimmed V and J ends, which lost 5 bases and 3 bases, there was a span of 14 bases. This CDR3 comprises 14 residues. The germline V gene has CDR1 MDHEN and CDR2 SYDVKM. The CDR3 nucleotides read TGTGCCAGCAGTAAAGGGGTCACTATCTACGAGCAGTACTTC. Its protein product is CASSKGVTIYEQYF.

This clonotype was counted ten times or more. The V gene is TRBV20-1, the J gene TRBJ2-1; 9 bases match TRBD2. V dropped 0 bases and J dropped 3; count of bases not matched to a gene: 3. CDR1 and CDR2 from the germline V gene are DFQATT and SNEGSKA (reference sequence). This CDR3 is built from 15 residues. The CDR3 loop is CSARDASGIYNEQFF. The CDR3 nucleotides read TGCAGTGCTAGAGATGCTAGCGGGATCTACAATGAGCAGTTCTTC.

This chain uses TRBV6-2 or TRBV6-3 with TRBJ2-5; 8 bases are shared with TRBD1. Trimming took 6 bases from V and 4 from J; bases not matched to a gene: 16. The CDR3 has 17 amino acids. Germline V CDR1 and CDR2: MNHEY, SVGEGT. CDR3 in amino acids: CASRTQSRQGSAETQYF. The CDR3 DNA reads TGTGCCAGCAGGACCCAATCAAGACAGGGGTCGGCAGAGACCCAGTACTTC.

V usage is TRBV9 and J usage is TRBJ2-1; D might be TRBD1 or TRBD2, each matching 5 bases. Trimming stripped 0 bases from V and 4 bases from J, with 17 bases between. The CDR3 has 17 amino acids. Germline V gene data show CDR1 as SGDLS and CDR2 as YYNGEE. This CDR3 reads CASSVAGDLRGYNEQFF. Here the CDR3 DNA reads TGTGCCAGCAGCGTAGCTGGGGACCTTAGGGGTTACAATGAGCAGTTCTTC. Full variable domain (remainder filled in from reference TRBV9 and TRBJ2-1): DSGVTQTPKHLITATGQRVTLRCSPRSGDLSVYWYQQSLDQGLQFLIQYYNGEERAKGNILERFSAQQFPDLHSELNLSSLELGDSALYFCASSVAGDLRGYNEQFFGPGTRLTVL.